This passage covers 5 T cell receptor beta chains from one sample sequenced in a study of control samples from healthy donors and cancer patients. The repertoire was sequenced with immunoSEQ multiplex PCR; TCRdb's copy has only in-frame clones and lacks some. This sample has about 150,000 clones, with roughly 90% found just once. The sequenced material came from blood. These TCRs come from a man aged 25 to 45 in good health.

This chain uses TRBV7-9 with TRBJ2-7; 7 positions match TRBD1. The germline V gene has CDR1 SEHNR and CDR2 FQNEAQ (reference sequence). CDR3 size: 14 residues. V was pared by 3 bases and J by 0 bases, with 2 bases of the junction left unmatched. CDR3 sequence: CASSFGTVSYEQYF. The CDR3 DNA is TGTGCCAGCAGCTTCGGGACAGTCTCCTACGAGCAGTACTTC. Together with reference TRBV7-9 and TRBJ2-7, the CDR3 gives the full variable domain: DTGVSQNPRHKITKRGQNVTFRCDPISEHNRLYWYRQTLGQGPEFLTYFQNEAQLEKSRLLSDRFSAERPKGSFSTLEIQRTEQGDSAMYLCASSFGTVSYEQYFGPGTRLTVT.

The chain employs TRBV5-1 and TRBJ2-7; TRBD2 is a possible D gene (5 bases). CDR3 size: 13 residues. V was shortened by 4 bases and J by 3 bases, with 11 bases between the two germline ends. From germline, CDR1 is SGHRS and CDR2 YFSETQ. CDR3 loop: CASSADFYYEQYF. Written as DNA, the CDR3 is TGCGCCAGCAGCGCGGACTTCTACTACGAGCAGTACTTC.

DNA for the CDR3: TGTGCCAGTAGTAACCGGGACAGTGTGACAGATACGCAGTATTTT. Its translation: CASSNRDSVTDTQYF. The chain has TRBV19 and TRBJ2-3, with 7 bases lining up with TRBD1. The germline CDR1 and CDR2 sequences are LNHDA and SQIVND (reference sequence). The CDR3 has 15 amino acids. V was pared by 4 bases and J by 3 bases, with 7 bases of the junction left unmatched.

CDR3 in amino acids: CASSSRQGWSPLHF. CDR3 bases: TGTGCCAGCAGCTCTAGACAGGGTTGGTCACCCCTCCACTTT. This rearrangement joins TRBV5-6 to TRBJ1-6, with 7 positions matching TRBD1. CDR1 is SGHDT and CDR2 is YYEEEE in the germline V gene. Losses at the gene ends were 3 bases for V and 10 bases for J; bases not matched to a gene: 7. The length of the CDR3 is 14 residues.

This clone was seen once. V is TRBV5-1 and J is TRBJ1-1, with 8 positions matching TRBD1. This CDR3 comprises 14 residues. V dropped 2 bases and J dropped 7; count of bases not matched to a gene: 7. Per the germline V gene, CDR1 is SGHRS and CDR2 is YFSETQ. The CDR3 region is CASSLVDRAGEAFF. For the CDR3, the DNA is TGCGCCAGCAGCTTAGTGGACAGGGCCGGTGAAGCTTTCTTT.